Presented here are 18 T cell receptor beta chains from one specimen sequenced in a study of blood T cells in healthy people across ages. Primed by a sample-barcoded 5' primer and a J-beta primer mix, a second PCR proceeded for about 7 to 12 cycles. TCRdb independently ran MiXCR on the 5' RACE reads; one entry per CDR3 protein. The table lists around 670,000 distinct CDR3 sequences, approximately 30% of them singletons, with about 15% in the top ten. The material sequenced was blood. Source of these receptors: a woman older than 75 in good health.

V gene TRBV7-8 combines with J gene TRBJ1-5; D is unclear. This CDR3 comprises 14 residues. Germline V lookup: CDR1 SGHVS, CDR2 FQNEAQ. V shed 5 bases and J shed 0 bases, with 8 bases lying between them. This CDR3 reads CASSPDYSNQPQHF. The CDR3 nucleotides read TGTGCCAGCAGCCCAGACTATAGCAATCAGCCCCAGCATTTT.

The count of this clonotype is one. V is TRBV7-3 and J is TRBJ1-1; D gene ambiguous. This CDR3 has 14 amino acids. Germline V gene data show CDR1 as SGHTA and CDR2 as FQGTGA. V was shortened by 1 base and J by 5 bases, with 11 bases between the two germline ends. The CDR3 loop reads CASSLNSGKTEAFF. DNA for the CDR3: TGTGCCAGCAGCTTAAATTCGGGCAAGACTGAAGCTTTCTTT.

As regards this clonotype: A read error may be the cause here, since a much bigger clone is one base away. This chain's CDR3 is CASSLVGAGYSNEQFF. CDR3 in DNA: TGTGCCAGCAGCTTAGTCGGGGCAGGGTACAGCAATGAGCAGTTCTTC. The chain uses TRBV11-2 and TRBJ2-1, with D perhaps being TRBD1 or TRBD2 (5 bases each). With 1 base removed from V and 6 bases from J, the gap between germline ends came to 16 bases. The CDR3 has 16 residues. The V gene's germline CDR1 is SGHAT and CDR2 FQNNGV.

In this sample, this clonotype turned up a few times. V usage is TRBV6-6 and J usage is TRBJ1-1, with D hard to call. This CDR3 comprises 13 residues. V lost 7 bases, J lost 1 base, and 10 bases lay in between. Germline V gene sequence: CDR1 MNHNY, CDR2 SVGAGI (reference sequence). CDR3 in DNA: TGTGCCAGCAATGGAGGGAGGAACACTGAAGCTTTCTTT. It encodes CASNGGRNTEAFF.

Many counts were recorded for this clonotype. This chain connects TRBV9 to TRBJ2-3; 10 bases align to TRBD2. Germline assignment: CDR1 SGDLS and CDR2 YYNGEE. The CDR3 consists of 17 residues. Trimming at V came to 0 bases and at J to 1 base, leaving 5 bases not matched to a gene. Here the CDR3 DNA reads TGTGCCAGCAGCGTAGCTAGCGGACTAGCGGGCACAGATACGCAGTATTTT. Translation gives CASSVASGLAGTDTQYF.

This clonotype showed up just a few times. The chain employs TRBV19 and TRBJ1-2, with 9 bases fitting TRBD1. CDR3 length equals 17 residues. The V gene end was trimmed by 6 bases and the J gene end by 8 bases; junction bases not matched to a gene: 19. Per the germline V gene, CDR1 is LNHDA and CDR2 is SQIVND (reference sequence). CDR3 protein: CASSTGFNVDRGYGYTF. CDR3 nucleotide sequence: TGTGCCAGTAGCACTGGATTTAATGTGGACAGGGGTTACGGCTACACCTTC.

V and J are TRBV2 and TRBJ2-7; D is perhaps TRBD1 or TRBD2 (5 bases each). Trimming left V 8 bases short and J 6 bases short, with 17 bases between. This CDR3 is built from 13 residues. Germline CDR1 is SNHLY and CDR2 is FYNNEI. The CDR3 loop reads CASRDGLGLEQYF. Written as DNA, the CDR3 is TGTGCCAGCCGGGACGGACTGGGCCTCGAGCAGTACTTC.

Many counts were recorded for this clonotype. The chain carries TRBV7-2 and TRBJ1-2; no reliable D call. Germline V CDR1 and CDR2: SGHTA, FQGNSA. The V gene lost 8 bases and the J gene lost 8 bases, with 24 bases spanning the gap. This CDR3 has 15 residues. This CDR3 is CASLQRRLEVDGYTF. The DNA for the CDR3 is TGTGCCAGCCTACAACGGAGACTTGAGGTTGACGGCTACACCTTC.

In DNA, the CDR3 is TGCAGTGCTAGAGGTGGTGTCAGGGAAAAACTGTTTTTT. Translation: CSARGGVREKLFF. The chain combines TRBV20-1 with TRBJ1-4; D is unresolved. CDR1 is DFQATT, CDR2 SNEGSKA, per germline (reference sequence). CDR3 size: 13 residues. Trimming stripped 1 base from V and 8 bases from J, with 11 bases between.

This clonotype was observed at least ten times. The V and J genes are TRBV7-2 and TRBJ2-7; TRBD2 matches at 7 bases. Germline-derived CDR1 and CDR2 are SGHTA and FQGNSA. This CDR3 contains 13 residues. The V gene end was trimmed by 7 bases and the J gene end by 2 bases; junction bases not matched to a gene: 5. CDR3 in amino acids: CASTRGTTYEQYF. The DNA for the CDR3 is TGTGCCAGCACCCGGGGGACTACCTACGAGCAGTACTTC.

This clonotype was seen at least ten times. A much larger clone differs by one base, so this may be a read error. The chain employs TRBV12-3 or TRBV12-4 and TRBJ2-5; 11 bases line up with TRBD2. The V segment lost 5 bases and the J segment 11 bases; nucleotides outside the gene matches: 13. This CDR3 spans 15 amino acids. The CDR3 is CASSPIAGGGNEQYF. The DNA of the CDR3 is TGTGCCAGCAGTCCCATAGCGGGGGGGGGAAATGAGCAGTACTTC.

This clonotype has at least ten counts. J is TRBJ2-5 and V is TRBV10-3; the D gene is possibly TRBD1 (6 bases). The germline V gene encodes CDR1 ENHRY and CDR2 SYGVKD. This CDR3 is built from 17 residues. V was trimmed by 0 bases and J by 1 base, leaving 15 bases between them. This chain's CDR3 is CAISESTRTVRQETQYF. The CDR3 nucleotides are TGTGCCATCAGTGAGTCGACGCGGACAGTGCGCCAAGAGACCCAGTACTTC.

To note about this clonotype: Possible read error: a much larger clone is one base away. The chain uses TRBV10-3 and TRBJ2-4; D not resolved. The J call may be in error: the DNA end matches TRBJ2-5 better. This CDR3 comprises 12 residues. Looked up from germline, CDR1 is ENHRY and CDR2 is SYGVKD. The CDR3 sequence is CAVSELQETQYF. The CDR3 DNA reads as TGTGCCGTCAGTGAGCTCCAAGAGACCCAGTACTTC.

This clonotype was seen repeatedly, ten times or more. V gene TRBV20-1 combines with J gene TRBJ1-5, with D possibly TRBD1 on 5 matching bases. The germline V gene has CDR1 DFQATT and CDR2 SNEGSKA (reference sequence). Trimming left V 8 bases short and J 3 bases short, with 14 bases between. This CDR3 has 13 residues. Written as DNA, the CDR3 is TGCAGTCTTGCACGGGGGTACAATCAGCCCCAGCATTTT. It codes for CSLARGYNQPQHF.

CDR3 DNA: TGTGCCATTGGGCTTGATTCTAGCACAGATACGCAGTATTTT. Its translation is CAIGLDSSTDTQYF. The chain couples TRBV10-3 to TRBJ2-3; unclear D gene. Germline V gene data show CDR1 as ENHRY and CDR2 as SYGVKD. This CDR3 is built from 14 residues. Trimming removed 9 bases at V and 0 bases at J, with 13 bases between.

V usage is TRBV4-3 and J usage is TRBJ2-1; TRBD2 matches at 7 bases. The CDR3 contains 15 residues. Per germline, CDR1 LGHNA and CDR2 YSLEER. Trimming cost V 1 base and J 5 bases; bases outside gene matches: 5. The CDR3 sequence is CASSQVLAENNEQFF. The CDR3 DNA follows: TGCGCCAGCAGCCAAGTCCTAGCGGAAAACAATGAGCAGTTCTTC.

This chain connects TRBV7-2 to TRBJ1-1; D possibly corresponds to TRBD1 (6 bases). Trimming removed 6 bases at V and 5 bases at J, with 19 bases between. The germline CDR1 and CDR2 sequences are SGHTA and FQGNSA. CDR3 size: 15 residues. The CDR3 loop is CASSYSAGVRTEAFF. CDR3 nucleotide sequence: TGTGCCAGCAGTTACTCGGCAGGGGTCCGAACTGAAGCTTTCTTT.

The V gene is TRBV30, the J gene TRBJ2-1; 10 bases are shared with TRBD2. This CDR3 region has 14 residues. Germline-derived CDR1 and CDR2 are GTSNPN and SVGIG (reference sequence). With 2 bases clipped from V and 8 bases from J, the junction kept 6 bases outside the gene matches. CDR3 amino acids: CAWSRSSGSHEQFF. The DNA for the CDR3 is TGTGCCTGGAGTCGGTCTAGCGGGAGCCATGAGCAGTTCTTC.